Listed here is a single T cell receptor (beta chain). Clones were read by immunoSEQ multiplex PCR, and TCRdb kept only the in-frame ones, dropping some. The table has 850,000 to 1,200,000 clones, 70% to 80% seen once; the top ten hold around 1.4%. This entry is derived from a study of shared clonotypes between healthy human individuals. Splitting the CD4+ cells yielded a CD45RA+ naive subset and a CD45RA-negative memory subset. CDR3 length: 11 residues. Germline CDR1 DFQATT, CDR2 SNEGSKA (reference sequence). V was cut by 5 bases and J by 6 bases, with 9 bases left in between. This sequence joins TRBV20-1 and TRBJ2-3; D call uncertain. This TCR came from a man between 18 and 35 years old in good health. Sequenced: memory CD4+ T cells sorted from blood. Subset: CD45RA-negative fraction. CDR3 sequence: CSALVGDTQYF. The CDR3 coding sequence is TGCAGTGCTCTGGTTGGGGATACGCAGTATTTT.